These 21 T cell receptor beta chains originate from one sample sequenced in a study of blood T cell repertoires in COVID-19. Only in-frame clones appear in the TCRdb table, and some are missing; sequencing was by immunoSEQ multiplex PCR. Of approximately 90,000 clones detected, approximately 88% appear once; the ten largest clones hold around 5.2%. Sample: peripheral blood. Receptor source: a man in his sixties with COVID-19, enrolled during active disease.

The CDR3 spells CASSLRTSGSYEQYF. CDR3 bases: TGCGCCAGCAGCCTACGGACTAGCGGGAGTTACGAGCAGTACTTC. The rearrangement joins TRBV5-1 to TRBJ2-7, with 13 nucleotides matching TRBD2. Germline V gene lookup returns CDR1 SGHRS and CDR2 YFSETQ. The CDR3 length is 15 residues. Trimming cost V 4 bases and J 4 bases; bases outside gene matches: 5.

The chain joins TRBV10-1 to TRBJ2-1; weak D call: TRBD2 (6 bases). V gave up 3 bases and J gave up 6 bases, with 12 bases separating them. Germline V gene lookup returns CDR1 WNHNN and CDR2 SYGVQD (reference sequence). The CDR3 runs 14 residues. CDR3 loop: CASSDGGVGNEQFF. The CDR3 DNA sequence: TGCGCCAGCAGTGACGGGGGAGTAGGCAATGAGCAGTTCTTC.

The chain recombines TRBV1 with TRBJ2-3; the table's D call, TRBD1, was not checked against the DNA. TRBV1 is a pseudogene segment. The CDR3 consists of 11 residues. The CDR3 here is CTSSPGARMYF. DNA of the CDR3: TGCACCAGCAGCCCAGGTGCACGAATGTATTTT.

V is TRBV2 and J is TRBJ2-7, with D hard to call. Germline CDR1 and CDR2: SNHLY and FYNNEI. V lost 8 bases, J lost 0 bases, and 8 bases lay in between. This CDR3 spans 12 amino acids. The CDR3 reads CASAVDSYEQYF. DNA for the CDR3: TGTGCCAGCGCGGTAGACTCCTACGAGCAGTACTTC. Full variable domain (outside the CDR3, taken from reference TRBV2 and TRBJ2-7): EPEVTQTPSHQVTQMGQEVILRCVPISNHLYFYWYRQILGQKVEFLVSFYNNEISEKSEIFDDQFSVERPDGSNFTLKIRSTKLEDSAMYFCASAVDSYEQYFGPGTRLTVT.

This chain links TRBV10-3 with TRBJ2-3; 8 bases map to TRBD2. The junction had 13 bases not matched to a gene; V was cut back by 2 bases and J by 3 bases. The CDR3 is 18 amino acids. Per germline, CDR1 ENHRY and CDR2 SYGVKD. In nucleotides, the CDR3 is TGTGCCATCAGTGAGACCCTCCCAAGCGGGAGTACTACAGATACGCAGTATTTT. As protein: CAISETLPSGSTTDTQYF.

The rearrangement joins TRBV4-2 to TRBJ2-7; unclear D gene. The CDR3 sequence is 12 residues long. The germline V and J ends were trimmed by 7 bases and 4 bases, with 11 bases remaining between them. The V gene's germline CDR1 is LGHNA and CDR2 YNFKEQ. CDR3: CASISPTYEQYF. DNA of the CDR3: TGTGCCAGCATTTCCCCGACATACGAGCAGTACTTC.

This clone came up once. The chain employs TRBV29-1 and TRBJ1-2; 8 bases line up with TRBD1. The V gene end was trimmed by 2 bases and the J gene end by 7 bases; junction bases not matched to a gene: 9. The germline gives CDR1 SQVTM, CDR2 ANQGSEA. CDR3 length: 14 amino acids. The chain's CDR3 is CSVEFRATGGGYTF. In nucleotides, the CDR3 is TGCAGCGTTGAATTTAGGGCAACAGGGGGTGGCTACACCTTC.

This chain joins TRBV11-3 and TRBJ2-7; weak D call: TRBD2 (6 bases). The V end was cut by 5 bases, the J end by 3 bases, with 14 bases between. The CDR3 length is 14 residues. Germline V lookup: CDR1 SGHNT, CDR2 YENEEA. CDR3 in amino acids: CASSLSAGIYEQYF. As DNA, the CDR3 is TGTGCCAGCAGCCTCAGCGCGGGAATCTACGAGCAGTACTTC. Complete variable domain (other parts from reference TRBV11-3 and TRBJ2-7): EAGVVQSPRYKIIEKKQPVAFWCNPISGHNTLYWYLQNLGQGPELLIRYENEEAVDDSQLPKDRFSAERLKGVDSTLKIQPAELGDSAVYLCASSLSAGIYEQYFGPGTRLTVT.

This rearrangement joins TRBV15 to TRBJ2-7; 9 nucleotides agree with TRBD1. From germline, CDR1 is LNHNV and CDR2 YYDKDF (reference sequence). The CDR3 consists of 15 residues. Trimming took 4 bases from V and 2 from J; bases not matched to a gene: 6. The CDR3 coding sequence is TGTGCCACCAGCATAGGACAGGGGATCCCCTACGAGCAGTACTTC. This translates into CATSIGQGIPYEQYF.

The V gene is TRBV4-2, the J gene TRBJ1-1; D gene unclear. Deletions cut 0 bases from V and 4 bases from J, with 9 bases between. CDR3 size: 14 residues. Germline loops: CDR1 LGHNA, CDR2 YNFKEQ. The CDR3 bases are TGTGCCAGCAGCCAAGATGATACAGTCACTGAAGCTTTCTTT. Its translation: CASSQDDTVTEAFF.

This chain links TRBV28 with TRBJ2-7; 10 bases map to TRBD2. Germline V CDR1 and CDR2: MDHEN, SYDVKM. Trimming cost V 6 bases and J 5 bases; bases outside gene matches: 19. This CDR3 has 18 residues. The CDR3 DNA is TGTGCCAGCAGGCTACCCAGGGGGCTAGCGGGAGAAAGCGACGAGCAGTACTTC. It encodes CASRLPRGLAGESDEQYF.

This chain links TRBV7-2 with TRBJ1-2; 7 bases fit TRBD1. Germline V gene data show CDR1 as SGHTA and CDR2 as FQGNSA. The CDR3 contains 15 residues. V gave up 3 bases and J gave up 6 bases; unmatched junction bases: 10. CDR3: CASSFNPGQRDGYTF. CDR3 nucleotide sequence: TGTGCCAGCAGCTTCAATCCGGGACAGAGGGATGGCTACACCTTC.

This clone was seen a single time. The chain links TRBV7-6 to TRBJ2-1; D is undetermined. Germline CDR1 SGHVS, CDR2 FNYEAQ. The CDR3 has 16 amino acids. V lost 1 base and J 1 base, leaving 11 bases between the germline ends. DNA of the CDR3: TGTGCCAGCAGCTTAGTTAAGCACCCTTCCTACAATGAGCAGTTCTTC. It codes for CASSLVKHPSYNEQFF.

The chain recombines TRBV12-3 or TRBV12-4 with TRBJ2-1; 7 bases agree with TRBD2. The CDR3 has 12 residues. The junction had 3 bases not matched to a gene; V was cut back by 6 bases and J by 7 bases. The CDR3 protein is CASSLLANEQFF. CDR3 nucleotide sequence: TGTGCCAGCAGCTTACTAGCGAATGAGCAGTTCTTC.

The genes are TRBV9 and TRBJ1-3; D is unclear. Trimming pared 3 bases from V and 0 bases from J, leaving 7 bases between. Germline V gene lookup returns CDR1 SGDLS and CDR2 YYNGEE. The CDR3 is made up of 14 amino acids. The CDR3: CASSGWSSGNTIYF. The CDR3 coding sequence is TGTGCCAGCAGCGGGTGGAGCTCTGGAAACACCATATATTTT. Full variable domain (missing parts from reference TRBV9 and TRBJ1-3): DSGVTQTPKHLITATGQRVTLRCSPRSGDLSVYWYQQSLDQGLQFLIQYYNGEERAKGNILERFSAQQFPDLHSELNLSSLELGDSALYFCASSGWSSGNTIYFGEGSWLTVV.

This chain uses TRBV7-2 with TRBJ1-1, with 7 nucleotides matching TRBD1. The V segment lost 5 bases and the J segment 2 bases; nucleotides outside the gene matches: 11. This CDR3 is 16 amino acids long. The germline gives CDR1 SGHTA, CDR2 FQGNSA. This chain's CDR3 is CASSLGRRGRNTEAFF. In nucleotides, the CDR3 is TGTGCCAGCAGCCTGGGGAGGAGGGGGCGTAACACTGAAGCTTTCTTT.

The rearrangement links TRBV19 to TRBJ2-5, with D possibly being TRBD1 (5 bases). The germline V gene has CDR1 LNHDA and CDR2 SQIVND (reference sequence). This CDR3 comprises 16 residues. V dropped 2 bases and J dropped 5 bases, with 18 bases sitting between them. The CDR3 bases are TGTGCCAGTAGTATAAGGGGATTATTTCTTGGGGAGACCCAGTACTTC. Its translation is CASSIRGLFLGETQYF.

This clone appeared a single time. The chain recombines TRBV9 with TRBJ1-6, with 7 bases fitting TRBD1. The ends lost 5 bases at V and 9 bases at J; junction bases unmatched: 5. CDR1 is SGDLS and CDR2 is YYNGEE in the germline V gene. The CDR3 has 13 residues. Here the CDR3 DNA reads TGTGCCAGCAGTTGGGACAGTGGTTCACCCCTCCACTTT. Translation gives CASSWDSGSPLHF. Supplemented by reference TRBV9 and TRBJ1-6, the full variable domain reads DSGVTQTPKHLITATGQRVTLRCSPRSGDLSVYWYQQSLDQGLQFLIQYYNGEERAKGNILERFSAQQFPDLHSELNLSSLELGDSALYFCASSWDSGSPLHFGNGTRLTVT.

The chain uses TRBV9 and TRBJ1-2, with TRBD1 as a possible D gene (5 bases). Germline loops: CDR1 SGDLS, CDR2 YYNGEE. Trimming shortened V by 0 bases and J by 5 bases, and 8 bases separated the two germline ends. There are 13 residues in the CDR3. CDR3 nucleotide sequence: TGTGCCAGCAGCGTAGCCGGGGGGTATGGCTACACCTTC. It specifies CASSVAGGYGYTF.

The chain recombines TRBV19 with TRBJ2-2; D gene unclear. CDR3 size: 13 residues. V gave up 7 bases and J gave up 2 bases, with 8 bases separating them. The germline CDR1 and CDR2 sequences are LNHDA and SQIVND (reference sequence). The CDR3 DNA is TGTGCCAGTACCACGGTCAACACCGGGGAGCTGTTTTTT. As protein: CASTTVNTGELFF. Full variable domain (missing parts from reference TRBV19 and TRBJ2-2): DGGITQSPKYLFRKEGQNVTLSCEQNLNHDAMYWYRQDPGQGLRLIYYSQIVNDFQKGDIAEGYSVSREKKESFPLTVTSAQKNPTAFYLCASTTVNTGELFFGEGSRLTVL.

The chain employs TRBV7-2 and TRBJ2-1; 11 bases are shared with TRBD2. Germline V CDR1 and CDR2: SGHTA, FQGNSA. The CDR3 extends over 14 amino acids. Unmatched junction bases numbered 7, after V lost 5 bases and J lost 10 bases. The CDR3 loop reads CASSQGLAALEQFF. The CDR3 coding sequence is TGTGCCAGCAGCCAGGGACTAGCGGCGCTGGAGCAGTTCTTC.